A single sample gave rise to the 21 T cell receptor beta chains below, sequenced in a study of shared clonotypes between healthy human individuals. This table comes from immunoSEQ multiplex PCR, and its TCRdb copy is limited to in-frame clones, with some not included. The sample lists hundreds of thousands of clones; 80% to 95% were seen once. Naive CD8 cells lacked CD45RO, underwent positive selection for CCR7 and left out terminally differentiated effector memory CD45RA+ cells. The specimen was naive CD8+ T cells sorted from blood. Receptors were obtained from a man aged 30 to 39 in good health.

The chain has TRBV7-9 and TRBJ1-1; 7 bases map to TRBD1. The CDR3 has 14 amino acids. J gave up 4 bases and V 2 bases, and 4 bases lay outside the gene matches. Germline CDR1 and CDR2: SEHNR and FQNEAQ (reference sequence). The CDR3 loop reads CASSLTGAATEAFF. The CDR3 DNA reads TGTGCCAGCAGCTTAACAGGGGCGGCCACTGAAGCTTTCTTT. Combining the CDR3 with reference TRBV7-9 and TRBJ1-1 gives the whole variable domain DTGVSQNPRHKITKRGQNVTFRCDPISEHNRLYWYRQTLGQGPEFLTYFQNEAQLEKSRLLSDRFSAERPKGSFSTLEIQRTEQGDSAMYLCASSLTGAATEAFFGQGTRLTVV.

This sequence joins TRBV30 and TRBJ2-7; D possibly corresponds to TRBD1 (6 bases). This CDR3 is 12 amino acids long. The V end was cut by 2 bases, the J end by 3 bases, with 8 bases between. CDR1 is GTSNPN, CDR2 SVGIG, per germline (reference sequence). The CDR3, as DNA: TGTGCCTGGAGTAGAGGGGGCTACGAGCAGTACTTC. As protein: CAWSRGGYEQYF.

This chain joins TRBV2 and TRBJ2-7; D uncertain. Germline CDR1 reads SNHLY; CDR2 reads FYNNEI. The CDR3 length is 12 residues. V lost 6 bases to trimming and J lost 3 bases, with 9 bases between them. The CDR3 here is CASRAAIYEQYF. CDR3 nucleotides: TGTGCCAGCAGGGCAGCTATCTACGAGCAGTACTTC.

V and J are TRBV19 and TRBJ2-1; weak D call: TRBD2 (6 bases). V was clipped by 5 bases and J by 3 bases, with 20 bases between them. The CDR3 is made up of 17 amino acids. Germline loops: CDR1 LNHDA, CDR2 SQIVND (reference sequence). The chain's CDR3 is CASSVSRGLGSYNEQFF. CDR3 coding DNA: TGTGCCAGTAGTGTGAGCCGGGGACTCGGAAGCTACAATGAGCAGTTCTTC.

The rearrangement links TRBV7-9 to TRBJ2-1, with D possibly being TRBD2 (5 bases). The CDR3 spans 15 residues. V dropped 8 bases and J dropped 9 bases, with 23 bases sitting between them. The germline V gene encodes CDR1 SEHNR and CDR2 FQNEAQ (reference sequence). CDR3: CASGLPRLSLGEQFF. In nucleotides, the CDR3 is TGTGCCAGCGGACTTCCGAGACTTAGCCTGGGTGAGCAGTTCTTC.

This clone has a single count. The chain recombines TRBV7-9 with TRBJ2-7; TRBD2 matches 9 bases. This CDR3 region has 15 residues. Germline CDR1 SEHNR, CDR2 FQNEAQ (reference sequence). With V trimmed by 11 bases and J by 0 bases, 11 bases remained unmatched. Here the CDR3 DNA reads TGTGCCTCTAGCGGGACCTCATCTAGCTCCTACGAGCAGTACTTC. Its translation is CASSGTSSSSYEQYF.

On this clone: Different DNA sequences within this sample yield the same CDR3. This sequence joins TRBV7-9 and TRBJ1-5, with unresolved D. The CDR3 spans 12 residues. The germline gives CDR1 SEHNR, CDR2 FQNEAQ (reference sequence). V lost 6 bases and J lost 4, with 7 bases in between. The CDR3 DNA follows: TGTGCCAGCAGTCCATCGAATCAGCCCCAGCATTTT. Protein product: CASSPSNQPQHF.

In its sample, this clone was seen a few times. At the DNA level, this CDR3 is encoded by other sequences in the same sample as well. The chain has TRBV27 and TRBJ1-4, with a possible D match to TRBD1 (5 bases). From germline, CDR1 is MNHEY and CDR2 SMNVEV (reference sequence). This CDR3 spans 14 amino acids. The V end lost 1 base, the J end lost 7 bases, and 10 bases lay between the germline ends. Here the CDR3 reads CASSLLGGGEKLFF. The CDR3 DNA reads TGTGCCAGCAGTTTATTGGGGGGGGGTGAAAAACTGTTTTTT.

This clone came up once. This sequence joins TRBV15 and TRBJ1-3; the D is unclear. V dropped 4 bases and J dropped 4 bases, with 11 bases sitting between them. Germline values: CDR1 LNHNV, CDR2 YYDKDF (reference sequence). The CDR3 extends over 14 amino acids. CDR3 in amino acids: CATSTSRPGNTIYF. CDR3 sequence (DNA): TGTGCCACCAGCACCAGTCGACCGGGAAACACCATATATTTT.

A remark on this clone: Other DNA sequences in the same sample also yield this CDR3. The V gene is TRBV7-2, the J gene TRBJ2-7, with D possibly matching TRBD1 (5 bases). The germline gives CDR1 SGHTA, CDR2 FQGNSA. The ends were cut back, 5 bases at V and 4 bases at J, with 9 bases in the middle. The CDR3 has 12 residues. The CDR3 DNA reads TGTGCCAGCAGCGTCACAGGTTACGAGCAGTACTTC. This codes for CASSVTGYEQYF.

The chain carries TRBV5-1 and TRBJ2-7; TRBD2 agrees at 11 bases. The germline CDR1 and CDR2 sequences are SGHRS and YFSETQ. Trimming cost V 4 bases and J 7 bases; bases outside gene matches: 13. This CDR3 has 16 amino acids. CDR3 residues: CASSLKIAGGPREQYF. For the CDR3, the DNA is TGCGCCAGCAGCCTGAAAATAGCGGGAGGGCCGAGAGAGCAGTACTTC.

This clone showed up just once. The rearrangement uses TRBV2 and TRBJ2-7; unclear D gene. The CDR3 totals 12 residues. With 4 bases removed from V and 3 bases from J, the gap between germline ends came to 7 bases. The germline CDR1 and CDR2 sequences are SNHLY and FYNNEI. The CDR3: CASSAMNYEQYF. CDR3 coding DNA: TGTGCCAGCAGTGCCATGAACTACGAGCAGTACTTC.

V gene TRBV9 combines with J gene TRBJ2-7; TRBD2 aligns across 8 bases. This CDR3 has 15 residues. Per germline, CDR1 SGDLS and CDR2 YYNGEE. V lost 2 bases and J lost 2; bases outside the gene matches: 6. In DNA, the CDR3 is TGTGCCAGCAGCGTTGCCACTAGCGGAGCCTACGAGCAGTACTTC. Encoded protein: CASSVATSGAYEQYF.

The rearrangement links TRBV19 to TRBJ1-1; D might be TRBD1 (6 bases). This CDR3 contains 16 residues. Germline lookup yields CDR1 LNHDA and CDR2 SQIVND (reference sequence). V lost 3 bases and J 1 base, leaving 15 bases between the germline ends. The CDR3: CASSMVQGRENTEAFF. As DNA, the CDR3 is TGTGCCAGTAGTATGGTACAGGGCCGGGAGAACACTGAAGCTTTCTTT. Full variable domain (rest looked up from reference TRBV19 and TRBJ1-1): DGGITQSPKYLFRKEGQNVTLSCEQNLNHDAMYWYRQDPGQGLRLIYYSQIVNDFQKGDIAEGYSVSREKKESFPLTVTSAQKNPTAFYLCASSMVQGRENTEAFFGQGTRLTVV.

V gene TRBV7-6 combines with J gene TRBJ2-1; D is possibly TRBD2 (5 bases). V gave up 5 bases and J gave up 5 bases, with 13 bases separating them. The CDR3 has 14 amino acids. The germline gives CDR1 SGHVS, CDR2 FNYEAQ. The CDR3 DNA reads TGTGCCAGCAGCCTAGTCCGGGAAGACAATGAGCAGTTCTTC. It yields the protein CASSLVREDNEQFF.

This chain links TRBV15 with TRBJ2-2; 8 nucleotides match TRBD1. V shed 0 bases, J shed 4 bases, and the junction held 7 bases outside the gene matches. The germline CDR1 and CDR2 sequences are LNHNV and YYDKDF (reference sequence). The CDR3 extends over 17 amino acids. As DNA, the CDR3 is TGTGCCACCAGCAGAGATTTGAGGACAGGGCTCACCGGGGAGCTGTTTTTT. Translation: CATSRDLRTGLTGELFF.

This clone was recorded a few times. With a much larger clone just one base away, this may be a read error. This sample includes further DNA sequences coding for the same CDR3. The gene calls are TRBV27 and TRBJ2-1; unclear D gene. The CDR3 extends over 12 amino acids. Looked up from germline, CDR1 is MNHEY and CDR2 is SMNVEV (reference sequence). Trimming stripped 1 base from V and 8 bases from J, with 6 bases between. Here the CDR3 DNA reads TGTGCCAGCAGTTTATTAGGCGATGAGCAGTTCTTC. Encoded protein: CASSLLGDEQFF.

The chain employs TRBV5-8 and TRBJ1-5; weak D call: TRBD1 (6 bases). Germline V lookup: CDR1 SGHTS, CDR2 YDEGEE. V was cut by 1 base and J by 5 bases, with 22 bases left in between. This CDR3 has 18 residues. CDR3 coding DNA: TGTGCCAGCAGCTTGCAGTCTTTCGTCGAACAGGGCGATCAGCCCCAGCATTTT. This translates into CASSLQSFVEQGDQPQHF.

The rearrangement uses TRBV5-8 and TRBJ2-7, with D hard to call. Germline V lookup: CDR1 SGHTS, CDR2 YDEGEE. CDR3 length: 14 amino acids. Deletions cut 4 bases from V and 1 base from J, with 12 bases between. The CDR3 here is CASSPTGLSYEQYF. For the CDR3, the DNA is TGTGCCAGCAGCCCTACGGGCCTGTCCTACGAGCAGTACTTC.

This sequence joins TRBV5-4 and TRBJ2-5; TRBD1 matches at 10 bases. The J segment lost 2 bases and the V segment lost 0 bases, leaving 7 bases of the junction unmatched. CDR3 length: 17 residues. Germline loops: CDR1 SGHNT, CDR2 YYREEE (reference sequence). The CDR3 nucleotides read TGTGCCAGCAGCTTGGCCGGGACAGGGGTTAGACAAGAGACCCAGTACTTC. Translated: CASSLAGTGVRQETQYF.

The chain employs TRBV7-9 and TRBJ2-3; 7 positions match TRBD1. CDR3 length equals 15 residues. Trimming removed 8 bases from V and 2 bases from J; junction bases left unmatched: 10. CDR1 SEHNR and CDR2 FQNEAQ come from the germline V gene (reference sequence). DNA for the CDR3: TGTGCCAGCCGCAACAGGGGACGCAACACAGATACGCAGTATTTT. Translation: CASRNRGRNTDTQYF.